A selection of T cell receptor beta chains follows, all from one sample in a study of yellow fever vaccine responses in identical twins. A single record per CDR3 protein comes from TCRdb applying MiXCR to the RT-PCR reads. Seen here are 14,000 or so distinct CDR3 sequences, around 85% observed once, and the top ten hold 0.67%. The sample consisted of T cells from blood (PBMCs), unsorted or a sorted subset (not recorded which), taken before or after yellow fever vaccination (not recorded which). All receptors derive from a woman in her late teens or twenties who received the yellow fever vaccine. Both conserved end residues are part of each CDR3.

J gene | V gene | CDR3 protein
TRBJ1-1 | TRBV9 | CASSAGTGTMNTEAFF
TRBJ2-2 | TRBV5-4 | CASSLGTGGINTGELFF
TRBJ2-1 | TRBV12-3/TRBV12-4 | CASNPTGRNEQFF
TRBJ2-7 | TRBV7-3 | CASSLTSVGSYEQYF
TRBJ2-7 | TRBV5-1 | CASSLEVTKSSYEQYF
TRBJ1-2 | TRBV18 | CASSPGGNYGYTF
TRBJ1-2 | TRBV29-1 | CSVDQGPGLPYGYTF
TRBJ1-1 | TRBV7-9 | CASSLAANTEAFF
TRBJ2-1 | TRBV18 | CASSPPGGRSSYNEQFF
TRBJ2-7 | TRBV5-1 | CASSIGQGKGEQYF
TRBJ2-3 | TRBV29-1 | CSTQQGTDTQYF
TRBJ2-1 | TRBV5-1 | CASSLRTSGGDEQFF
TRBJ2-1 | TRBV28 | CASSLMGGTYNEQFF
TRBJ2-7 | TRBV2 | CASTAPYEEQYF
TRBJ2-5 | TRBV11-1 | CASRTGLERETQYF
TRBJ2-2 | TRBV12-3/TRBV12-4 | CASSRGTAGYTGELFF
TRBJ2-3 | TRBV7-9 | CASSLRSIGDTQYF
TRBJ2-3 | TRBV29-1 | CSVDAPGLAETSTDTQYF
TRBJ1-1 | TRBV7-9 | CASSSGVNTEAFF
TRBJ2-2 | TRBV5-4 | CASSFGPGELFF
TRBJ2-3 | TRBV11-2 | CASSTSTRLGTDTQYF
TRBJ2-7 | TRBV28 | CASSTHGGGIVEQYF
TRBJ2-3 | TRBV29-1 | CSVDRPGETDTQYF
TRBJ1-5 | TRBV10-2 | CASRGRGGDLSNQPQHF
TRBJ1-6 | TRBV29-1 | CSVQRDFNSPLHF
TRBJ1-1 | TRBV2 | CASSSNYRATEAFF
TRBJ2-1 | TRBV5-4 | CAGGQGVYNEQFF
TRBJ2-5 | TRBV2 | CASSGTFQETQYF
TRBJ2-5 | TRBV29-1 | CSAKSPRGRQETQYF
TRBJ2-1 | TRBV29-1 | CSHPAGGQRDEQFF
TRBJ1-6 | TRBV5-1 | CASSLSGMNSPLHF
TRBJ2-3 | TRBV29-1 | CSYDSGTSGGNTDTQYF
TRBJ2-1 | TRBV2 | CASSEMSGVNEQFF